This TCR beta chain was recovered during a study of cytomegalovirus exposure and HLA in healthy donors. As to this clone: Antigen: not known.

Overall study results and limits: When analyzed later, the rates of TCR association showed variation by HLA locus, with DRB1 the most and HLA-C the fewest.

The CDR3 runs 16 residues. Germline trimming cut 4 bases from V and 0 bases from J; bases unmatched to any gene: 7. Per the germline V gene, CDR1 is SGHRS and CDR2 is YFSETQ. The PCR employed 60 Vbeta primers together with 13 Jbeta primers. Method: immunoSEQ multiplex PCR; TCRdb's copy keeps in-frame clones and lacks some. The sample records 100,000 to 140,000 clones, around 74% being singletons. The TCR comes from a woman in her thirties or forties in good health and CMV-seropositive. V gene TRBV5-1 combines with J gene TRBJ2-4, with 7 nucleotides matching TRBD1. Specimen: PBMCs. The CDR3 sequence: CASSPRTGLAKNIQYF. Written as DNA, the CDR3 is TGCGCCAGCAGCCCCCGGACAGGCTTAGCCAAAAACATTCAGTACTTC.